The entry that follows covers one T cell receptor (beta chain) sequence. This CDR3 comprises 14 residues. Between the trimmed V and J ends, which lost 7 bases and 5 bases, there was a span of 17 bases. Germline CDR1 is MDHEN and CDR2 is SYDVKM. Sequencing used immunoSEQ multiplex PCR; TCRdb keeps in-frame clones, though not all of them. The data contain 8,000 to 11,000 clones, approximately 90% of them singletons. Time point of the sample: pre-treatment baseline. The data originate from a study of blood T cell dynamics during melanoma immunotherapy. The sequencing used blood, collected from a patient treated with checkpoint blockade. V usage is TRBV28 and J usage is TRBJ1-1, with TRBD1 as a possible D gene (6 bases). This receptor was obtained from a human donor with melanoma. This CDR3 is CASTRGGYGTEAFF. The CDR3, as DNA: TGTGCCAGCACTCGGGGGGGCTACGGGACTGAAGCTTTCTTT.